The 5 T cell receptor beta chains below were found in one sample sequenced in a study of molecular identifiers for immune sequencing clone quantification. TCRdb re-analysed the PCR reads in MiXCR, keeping a single row per CDR3 protein. There are about 640,000 distinct CDR3 sequences in the sample; 20% occur only once, and 0.85% lies in the top ten. Sequenced input: naive CD8+ T cells from blood, with Jurkat cell RNA spiked in. Subset meaning: FACS-sorted CD8+CD4-CCR7+CD45RA+ naive T cells. The receptors come from a human donor in good health. Some libraries in this study had Jurkat cell RNA spiked in.

This clonotype was seen ten or more times. The chain uses TRBV24-1 and TRBJ2-5; perhaps TRBD1 as D (6 bases). The germline V and J ends were trimmed by 3 bases and 3 bases, with 13 bases remaining between them. The germline V gene has CDR1 KGHDR and CDR2 SFDVKD. The CDR3 spans 15 residues. The CDR3 sequence: CATSDKTGTKETQYF. CDR3 sequence (DNA): TGTGCCACCAGTGATAAGACAGGTACCAAAGAGACCCAGTACTTC.

This clonotype was counted at least ten times. The gene calls are TRBV23-1 and TRBJ1-6, with D tentatively TRBD1 (6 bases). TRBV23-1 is an ORF for which the function is uncertain. CDR3 length equals 15 residues. Trimming left V 2 bases short and J 8 bases short, with 13 bases between. The CDR3 DNA reads TGCGCCAGCAGTCAAATCGGGACACCCGATTCACCCCTCCACTTT. This sequence encodes CASSQIGTPDSPLHF.

Turning to this clonotype: This may be a read error, as it is one base from a much larger clone. The J gene is TRBJ2-1, the V gene TRBV11-2; 8 bases align to TRBD1. Looked up from germline, CDR1 is SGHAT and CDR2 is FQNNGV. This CDR3 contains 17 residues. CDR3 protein: CASSLVTGAHSYSEQFF. CDR3 nucleotides: TGTGCCAGCAGCTTAGTGACAGGGGCCCACTCCTACAGTGAGCAGTTCTTC.

With regard to this clonotype: This clone may be a read error of a much larger clone one base away. The gene calls are TRBV30 and TRBJ1-2; D call uncertain. Germline V gene sequence: CDR1 GTSNPN, CDR2 SVGIG (reference sequence). The V end lost 5 bases, the J end lost 7 bases, and 17 bases lay between the germline ends. The CDR3 spans 13 residues. CDR3 region: CAWARVGPFGYTF. The CDR3 DNA is TGTGCCTGGGCCCGGGTAGGGCCCTTTGGCTACACCTTC.

In the case of this clonotype: Just one base apart from a much larger clone, this may be a read error. Given the absence of the conserved phenylalanine or tryptophan at the CDR3 end, a read error is likely. This rearrangement joins TRBV20-1 to TRBJ1-1; D unresolved. V lost 5 bases and J lost 11, with 15 bases in between. Germline CDR1 reads DFQATT; CDR2 reads SNEGSKA (reference sequence). CDR3 length: 11 residues. CDR3 amino acids: CSALRYLEAFS. Written as DNA, the CDR3 is TGCAGTGCTCTCAGGTACCTCGAGGCTTTCTCT.